The 7 T cell receptor beta chains below were found in one sample sequenced in a study of T cells in Graves' hyperthyroidism and ophthalmopathy (dated by TCRdb to the late 2010s). Libraries were built with multiplex PCR. Sequenced using an Illumina HiSeq 2000. Amplification of TCR beta CDR3 regions was carried out from RNA transcripts. A first-round RT-PCR of the TCR CDR3 used the HTBI primer set with the Qiagen OneStep RT-PCR kit. The raw public reads went through TCRdb reprocessing: fastp at Q25, MiXCR clone calling, in-frame beta chains kept. Duplicate CDR3 protein sequences are folded into a single record with the most common DNA and genes. This sample comprises under 800,000 distinct CDR3 sequences, less than 15% of them detected only once. Jointly, the top ten make up 10% of the sample. Sequenced material: blood. These receptor sequences come from a woman younger than 35 with Graves' hyperthyroidism.

The chain has TRBV20-1 and TRBJ2-1; 8 bases map to TRBD2. CDR1 is DFQATT, CDR2 SNEGSKA, per germline (reference sequence). The CDR3 extends over 16 amino acids. Unmatched junction bases numbered 7, after V lost 0 bases and J lost 3 bases. The CDR3 is CSARDRTSRHYNEQFF. The CDR3 DNA sequence: TGCAGTGCTAGAGATCGGACTAGCCGCCACTACAATGAGCAGTTCTTC.

The table lists this clonotype with many counts. V is TRBV27 and J is TRBJ1-1, with D perhaps matching TRBD1 (5 bases). CDR1 is MNHEY and CDR2 is SMNVEV in the germline V gene (reference sequence). Trimming pared 6 bases from V and 3 bases from J, leaving 14 bases between. The CDR3 has 14 amino acids. In nucleotides, the CDR3 is TGTGCCAGCAGGCGGGACGGACTTTACACTGAAGCTTTCTTT. The encoded protein is CASRRDGLYTEAFF.

The chain combines TRBV9 with TRBJ2-5, with 14 bases fitting TRBD2. The V segment lost 3 bases and the J segment 5 bases; nucleotides outside the gene matches: 3. CDR3 size: 15 residues. The germline gives CDR1 SGDLS, CDR2 YYNGEE. The CDR3 DNA reads TGTGCCAGCAGCGGACTAGCGGGAGGGGTGGAGACCCAGTACTTC. Amino acid sequence: CASSGLAGGVETQYF.

This CDR3 is CAISSGDTQYF. The CDR3 nucleotides are TGTGCCATCAGTAGTGGAGATACGCAGTATTTT. The chain joins TRBV10-3 to TRBJ2-3; D not certain. CDR1 is ENHRY and CDR2 is SYGVKD in the germline V gene. The V and J ends lost 5 bases and 5 bases respectively, with 5 bases between them. CDR3 length: 11 residues.

The chain employs TRBV6-5 and TRBJ1-1, with D uncertain. Per germline, CDR1 MNHEY and CDR2 SVGAGI. CDR3 length: 13 residues. The V gene lost 0 bases and the J gene lost 4 bases, with 6 bases spanning the gap. The CDR3 DNA sequence: TGTGCCAGCAGTTACTCGGCTGCCACTGAAGCTTTCTTT. Amino acid sequence: CASSYSAATEAFF.

In this sample, this clonotype turned up many times. The chain carries TRBV11-3 and TRBJ1-3; no firm D call. In germline, CDR1 is SGHNT, CDR2 YENEEA. V shed 3 bases and J shed 0 bases, with 6 bases lying between them. This CDR3 is built from 14 residues. CDR3 nucleotides: TGTGCCAGCAGCTTTGGGAGCTCTGGAAACACCATATATTTT. Residues: CASSFGSSGNTIYF.

The chain links TRBV29-1 to TRBJ2-1; TRBD2 matches at 9 bases. Germline values: CDR1 SQVTM, CDR2 ANQGSEA. V lost 3 bases, J lost 8 bases, and 8 bases stayed unmatched. The CDR3 loop spans 14 amino acids. CDR3 residues: CSVEFAGGFDEQFF. DNA for the CDR3: TGCAGCGTTGAGTTTGCGGGAGGGTTCGATGAGCAGTTCTTC.